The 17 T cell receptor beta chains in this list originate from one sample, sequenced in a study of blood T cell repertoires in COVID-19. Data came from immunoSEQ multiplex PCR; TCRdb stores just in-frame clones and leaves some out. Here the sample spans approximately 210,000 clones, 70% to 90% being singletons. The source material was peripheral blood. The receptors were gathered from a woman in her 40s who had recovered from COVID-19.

Here the CDR3 reads CASSLVPSTIGELFF. The CDR3 bases are TGTGCCAGCAGCTTAGTTCCCTCCACTATCGGGGAGCTGTTTTTT. The chain links TRBV7-9 to TRBJ2-2; D not certain. This CDR3 spans 15 amino acids. The V gene lost 1 base and the J gene lost 7 bases, with 13 bases spanning the gap. Germline lookup yields CDR1 SEHNR and CDR2 FQNEAQ (reference sequence).

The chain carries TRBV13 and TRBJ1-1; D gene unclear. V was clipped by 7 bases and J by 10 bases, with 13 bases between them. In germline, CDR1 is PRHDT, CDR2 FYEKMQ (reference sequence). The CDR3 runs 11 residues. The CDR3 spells CASTMGVGAFF. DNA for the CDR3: TGTGCCAGCACCATGGGCGTCGGAGCTTTCTTT.

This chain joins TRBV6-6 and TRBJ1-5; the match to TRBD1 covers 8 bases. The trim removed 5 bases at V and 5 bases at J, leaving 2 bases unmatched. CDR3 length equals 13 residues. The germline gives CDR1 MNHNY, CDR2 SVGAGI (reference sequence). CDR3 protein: CASSTQGDQPQHF. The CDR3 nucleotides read TGTGCCAGCAGTACACAGGGGGATCAGCCCCAGCATTTT.

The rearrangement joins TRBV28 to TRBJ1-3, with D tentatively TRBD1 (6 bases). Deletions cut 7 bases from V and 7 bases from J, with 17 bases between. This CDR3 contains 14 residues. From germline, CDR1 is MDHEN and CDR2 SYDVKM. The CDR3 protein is CASTLNGQPNTIYF. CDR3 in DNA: TGTGCCAGCACTCTAAACGGACAGCCCAACACCATATATTTT.

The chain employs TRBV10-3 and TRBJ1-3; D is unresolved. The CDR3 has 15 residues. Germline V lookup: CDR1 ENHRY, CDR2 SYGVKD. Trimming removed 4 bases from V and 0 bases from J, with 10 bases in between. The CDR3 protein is CAISAQYDSGNTIYF. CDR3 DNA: TGTGCCATCAGTGCTCAGTATGACTCTGGAAACACCATATATTTT.

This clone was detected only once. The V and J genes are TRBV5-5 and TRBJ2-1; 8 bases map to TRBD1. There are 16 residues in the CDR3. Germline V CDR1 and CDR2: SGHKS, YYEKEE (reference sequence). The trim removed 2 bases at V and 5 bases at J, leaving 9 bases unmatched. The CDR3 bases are TGTGCCAGCAGCTTATTACGACAGGGGTTGAACAATGAGCAGTTCTTC. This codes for CASSLLRQGLNNEQFF.

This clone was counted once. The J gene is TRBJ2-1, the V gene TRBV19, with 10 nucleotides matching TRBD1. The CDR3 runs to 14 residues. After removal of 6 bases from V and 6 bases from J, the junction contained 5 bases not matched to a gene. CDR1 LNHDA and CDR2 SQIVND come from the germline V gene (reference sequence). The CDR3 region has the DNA TGTGCCAGTAGACGGGACAGGGGAGGCAATGAGCAGTTCTTC. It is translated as CASRRDRGGNEQFF.

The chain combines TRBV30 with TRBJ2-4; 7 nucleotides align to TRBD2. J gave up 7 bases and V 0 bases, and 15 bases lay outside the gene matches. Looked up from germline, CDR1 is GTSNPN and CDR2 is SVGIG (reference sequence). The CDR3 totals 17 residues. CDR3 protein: CAWSVLHAGAGSNIQYF. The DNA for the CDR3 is TGTGCCTGGAGTGTACTGCATGCGGGAGCAGGTTCTAACATTCAGTACTTC. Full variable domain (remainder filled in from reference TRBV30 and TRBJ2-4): SQTIHQWPATLVQPVGSPLSLECTVEGTSNPNLYWYRQAAGRGLQLLFYSVGIGQISSEVPQNLSASRPQDRQFILSSKKLLLSDSGFYLCAWSVLHAGAGSNIQYFGAGTRLSVL.

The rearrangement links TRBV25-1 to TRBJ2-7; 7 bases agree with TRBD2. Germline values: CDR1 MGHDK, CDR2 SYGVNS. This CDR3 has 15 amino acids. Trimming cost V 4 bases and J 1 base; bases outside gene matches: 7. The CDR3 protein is CASSGGGGGSYEQYF. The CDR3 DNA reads TGTGCCAGCAGTGGCGGCGGCGGGGGATCCTACGAGCAGTACTTC.

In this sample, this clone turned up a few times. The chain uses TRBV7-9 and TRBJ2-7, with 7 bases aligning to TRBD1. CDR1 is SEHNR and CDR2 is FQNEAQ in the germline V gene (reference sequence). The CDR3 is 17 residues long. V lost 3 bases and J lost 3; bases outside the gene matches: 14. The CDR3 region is CASSFDHGQAAYYEQYF. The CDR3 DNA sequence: TGTGCCAGCAGCTTTGACCACGGACAGGCAGCTTACTACGAGCAGTACTTC.

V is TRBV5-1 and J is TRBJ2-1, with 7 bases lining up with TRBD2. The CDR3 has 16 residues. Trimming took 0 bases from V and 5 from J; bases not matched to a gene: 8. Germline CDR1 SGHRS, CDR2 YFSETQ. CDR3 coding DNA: TGCGCCAGCAGCTTGGCCGTGGGGAGGGGCGACAATGAGCAGTTCTTC. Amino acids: CASSLAVGRGDNEQFF.

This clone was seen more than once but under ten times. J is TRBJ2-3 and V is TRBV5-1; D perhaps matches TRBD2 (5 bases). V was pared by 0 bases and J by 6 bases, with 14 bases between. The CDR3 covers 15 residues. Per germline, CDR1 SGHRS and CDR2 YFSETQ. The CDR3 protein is CASSLAGMAGDTQYF. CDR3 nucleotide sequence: TGCGCCAGCAGCTTGGCGGGAATGGCCGGGGATACGCAGTATTTT.

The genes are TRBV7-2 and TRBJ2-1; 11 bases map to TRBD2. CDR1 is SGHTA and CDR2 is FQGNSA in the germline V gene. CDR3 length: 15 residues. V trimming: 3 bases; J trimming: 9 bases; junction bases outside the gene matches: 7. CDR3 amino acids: CASSFETSGNGEQFF. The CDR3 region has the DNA TGTGCCAGCAGCTTCGAGACTAGCGGGAACGGTGAGCAGTTCTTC.

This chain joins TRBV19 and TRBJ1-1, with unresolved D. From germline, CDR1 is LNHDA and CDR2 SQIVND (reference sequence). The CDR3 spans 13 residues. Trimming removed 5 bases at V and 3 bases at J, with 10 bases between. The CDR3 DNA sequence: TGTGCCAGTAGTTTACAGTCAGACACTGAAGCTTTCTTT. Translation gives CASSLQSDTEAFF.

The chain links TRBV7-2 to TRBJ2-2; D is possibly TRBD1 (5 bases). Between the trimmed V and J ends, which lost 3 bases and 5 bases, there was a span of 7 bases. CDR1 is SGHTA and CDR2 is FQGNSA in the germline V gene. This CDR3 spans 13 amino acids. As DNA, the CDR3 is TGTGCCAGCAGCTTTCAGGGTACCGGGGAGCTGTTTTTT. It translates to CASSFQGTGELFF.

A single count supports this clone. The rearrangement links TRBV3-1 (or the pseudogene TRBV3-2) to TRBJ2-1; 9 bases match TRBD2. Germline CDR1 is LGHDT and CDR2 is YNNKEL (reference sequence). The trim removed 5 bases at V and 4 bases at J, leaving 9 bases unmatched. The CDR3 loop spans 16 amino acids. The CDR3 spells CASSARLADGYNEQFF. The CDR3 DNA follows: TGTGCCAGCAGCGCGCGACTAGCGGATGGATACAATGAGCAGTTCTTC.

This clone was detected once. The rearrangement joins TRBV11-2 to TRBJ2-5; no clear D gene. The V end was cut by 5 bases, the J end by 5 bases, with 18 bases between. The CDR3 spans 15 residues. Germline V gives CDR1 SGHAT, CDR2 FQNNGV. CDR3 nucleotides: TGTGCCAGCAGCCCCGATCCCGGCCAGGCGGAGACCCAGTACTTC. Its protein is CASSPDPGQAETQYF.